The rows below give T cell receptor beta chains drawn from one sample of a study of early T cells in non-severe SARS-CoV-2 infection. A single record per CDR3 protein comes from TCRdb applying MiXCR to the 5' RACE reads. The sample includes roughly 50,000 distinct CDR3 sequences, approximately 6% of them seen just once. The sequences come from whole blood, collected at baseline. These receptor sequences come from an adult who was a healthcare worker with PCR-confirmed SARS-CoV-2 infection or an uninfected control (not recorded which). CDR3s include the opening cysteine and the closing phenylalanine or tryptophan.

J | V | CDR3
TRBJ2-3 | TRBV5-1 | CASSLDLLDTQYF
TRBJ2-7 | TRBV19 | CASSKRLAGTTYEQYF
TRBJ2-2 | TRBV4-3 | CASSPRQGAGGELFF
TRBJ2-7 | TRBV20-1 | CSAIRDRVSGEQYF
TRBJ2-3 | TRBV20-1 | CSATKGRTDTQYF
TRBJ1-6 | TRBV7-2 | CASRGSNSPLHF
TRBJ2-3 | TRBV11-2 | CASSPRTSGRNYTQYF
TRBJ2-3 | TRBV7-2 | CASSRIRSSTDTQYF
TRBJ1-1 | TRBV28 | CASTVAREAFF
TRBJ2-2 | TRBV27 | CASSFIGGLARFTGELFF
TRBJ1-1 | TRBV14 | CASSHRTGRTTEAFF
TRBJ2-7 | TRBV7-2 | CASSHAGQGLEQYF
TRBJ2-1 | TRBV7-2 | CASSLETGARFF
TRBJ1-1 | TRBV5-1 | CASSFSDDTEAFF
TRBJ1-2 | TRBV12-3/TRBV12-4 | CASSPGTGDGYTF
TRBJ1-5 | TRBV19 | CASSQGKKQPQHF
TRBJ2-7 | TRBV5-5 | CASSSGQPYEQYF
TRBJ2-1 | TRBV6-6 | CASSPVNEQFF
TRBJ2-3 | TRBV5-6 | CASSVQYTDTQYF
TRBJ1-2 | TRBV12-3/TRBV12-4 | CASSLQPIYGYTF
TRBJ2-3 | TRBV29-1 | CSVELLAGGGTQYF
TRBJ2-7 | TRBV3-1 | CASSQQGVIYEQYF
TRBJ2-7 | TRBV6-2/TRBV6-3 | CASSLTAYEQYF
TRBJ1-3 | TRBV7-2 | CASSFSPGTGVGNTIYF
TRBJ2-3 | TRBV27 | CASSFRGDTQYF
TRBJ2-1 | TRBV12-3/TRBV12-4 | CASTRGGPYNEQFF
TRBJ2-3 | TRBV7-9 | CASSFTGLGTDTQYF
TRBJ1-5 | TRBV7-2 | CASSLRRGNQPQHF
TRBJ2-7 | TRBV7-2 | CASSLEAGPYEQYF
TRBJ1-4 | TRBV6-1 | CASDRTTNEKLFF
TRBJ2-5 | TRBV4-2 | CASSQDTGGRALETQYF
TRBJ2-7 | TRBV10-3 | CAISGVGGSYEQYF
TRBJ2-7 | TRBV20-1 | CSARAMTPYEQYF
TRBJ2-1 | TRBV9 | CASSVASGSTEQFF
TRBJ2-5 | TRBV7-9 | CASSPGQFDETQYF
TRBJ2-4 | TRBV7-9 | CASSQKTGPAWAKNIQYF
TRBJ2-1 | TRBV7-2 | CASTTAGASYNEQFF
TRBJ2-3 | TRBV15 | CATSRDLSRDTQYF
TRBJ1-4 | TRBV19 | CASSITREKLFF
TRBJ2-1 | TRBV5-4 | CASTPGGGTYNEQFF